The 16 T cell receptor beta chains listed next were all sequenced from one sample in a study of T-cell memory formation after mild COVID-19. TCRdb reprocessed the 5' RACE reads via MiXCR and lists one record per CDR3 protein. The table includes roughly 100,000 distinct CDR3 sequences, more than 15% detected once. The sample taken for sequencing was PBMCs or a T cell subset sorted from them (not recorded which). The receptor source for this set is an adult woman who had mild COVID-19 (a few samples of this study predate the infection). Cell type and time point are not known.

The chain is built from TRBV6-2 or TRBV6-3 and TRBJ2-1; unclear D gene. The CDR3 length is 15 residues. Per the germline V gene, CDR1 is MNHEY and CDR2 is SVGEGT. Trimming took 1 base from V and 4 from J, leaving 11 bases between them. The CDR3 nucleotides are TGTGCCAGCAGTTACTTTGTCTGGAATTACAATGAGCAGTTCTTC. This codes for CASSYFVWNYNEQFF.

In its sample, this clonotype was seen a few times. This chain uses TRBV19 with TRBJ1-1, with a weak D call TRBD1 (5 bases). The V end was cut by 7 bases, the J end by 4 bases, with 19 bases between. CDR1 and CDR2 from the germline V gene are LNHDA and SQIVND (reference sequence). The CDR3 is 15 residues long. In nucleotides, the CDR3 is TGTGCCAGTACGTTGGGGATCCTAAGGGGCACTGAAGCTTTCTTT. It yields the protein CASTLGILRGTEAFF.

The chain carries TRBV27 and TRBJ1-6; D call uncertain. Trimming pared 5 bases from V and 9 bases from J, leaving 8 bases between. The CDR3 sequence is 12 residues long. Germline V CDR1 and CDR2: MNHEY, SMNVEV (reference sequence). CDR3 sequence: CASSTSGSPLHF. Here the CDR3 DNA reads TGTGCCAGCAGTACCTCAGGTTCACCCCTCCACTTT.

There are a few counts of this clonotype. The chain links TRBV2 to TRBJ1-1; 7 positions match TRBD1. Germline values: CDR1 SNHLY, CDR2 FYNNEI. The CDR3 runs 17 residues. The V and J ends lost 3 bases and 0 bases, in that order; junction bases with no gene match: 10. The CDR3 loop is CASSENPGQRMNTEAFF. The CDR3 region has the DNA TGTGCCAGCAGTGAGAACCCGGGACAGAGAATGAACACTGAAGCTTTCTTT.

This clonotype was picked up a small number of times. The chain recombines TRBV11-2 with TRBJ2-1; D is unclear. V lost 0 bases to trimming and J lost 4 bases, with 16 bases between them. CDR1 and CDR2 from the germline V gene are SGHAT and FQNNGV. CDR3 length: 17 residues. As DNA, the CDR3 is TGTGCCAGCAGCTTAGAGTACGGCGACCTCCGGTACAATGAGCAGTTCTTC. As protein: CASSLEYGDLRYNEQFF.

The rearrangement joins TRBV24-1 to TRBJ2-7; 11 bases map to TRBD1. The CDR3 sequence is 14 residues long. With V trimmed by 4 bases and J by 3 bases, 1 base remained unmatched. Germline CDR1 reads KGHDR; CDR2 reads SFDVKD. DNA of the CDR3: TGTGCCACCAGTGAGGGGACAGGGGGCTACGAGCAGTACTTC. Translated, it gives CATSEGTGGYEQYF.

The sample holds a few counts of this clonotype. The chain recombines TRBV7-9 with TRBJ2-7; D is unresolved. The CDR3 totals 13 residues. Germline loops: CDR1 SEHNR, CDR2 FQNEAQ (reference sequence). V lost 1 base and J lost 3, with 7 bases in between. The CDR3: CASSLETFYEQYF. The CDR3 DNA reads as TGTGCCAGCAGCTTAGAGACATTCTACGAGCAGTACTTC.

This clonotype was counted once. This sequence joins TRBV30 and TRBJ1-1; D is undetermined. V was clipped by 0 bases and J by 1 base, with 6 bases between them. The CDR3 contains 13 residues. Germline loops: CDR1 GTSNPN, CDR2 SVGIG (reference sequence). The CDR3 DNA is TGTGCCTGGAGTGTAAGTCAGAACACTGAAGCTTTCTTT. It yields the protein CAWSVSQNTEAFF.

This clonotype is a singleton in its sample. The chain recombines TRBV2 with TRBJ2-5; 7 nucleotides line up with TRBD1. J gave up 5 bases and V 3 bases, and 6 bases lay outside the gene matches. This CDR3 has 14 residues. CDR1 is SNHLY, CDR2 FYNNEI, per germline. CDR3 DNA sequence: TGTGCCAGCAGTGAGTTGAAGGGGGCGGAGACCCAGTACTTC. This encodes CASSELKGAETQYF.

This clonotype was recorded at least ten times. The V and J genes are TRBV5-6 and TRBJ1-5; D uncertain. In germline, CDR1 is SGHDT, CDR2 YYEEEE. The CDR3 is 14 amino acids. The V end lost 1 base, the J end lost 2 bases, and 7 bases lay between the germline ends. The CDR3 DNA reads TGTGCCAGCAGCTTGTCGTCAGGCAATCAGCCCCAGCATTTT. It yields the protein CASSLSSGNQPQHF.

The genes are TRBV6-6 and TRBJ2-1; no definite D call. Germline lookup yields CDR1 MNHNY and CDR2 SVGAGI (reference sequence). V lost 0 bases to trimming and J lost 8 bases, with 8 bases between them. The CDR3 contains 13 residues. The CDR3 region is CASSYSPRDEQFF. CDR3 sequence (DNA): TGTGCCAGCAGTTACTCCCCCCGGGATGAGCAGTTCTTC.

This clonotype was picked up a small number of times. The chain has TRBV20-1 and TRBJ2-7, with D uncertain. The CDR3 has 14 residues. V dropped 1 base and J dropped 2 bases, with 12 bases sitting between them. Germline CDR1 reads DFQATT; CDR2 reads SNEGSKA (reference sequence). The CDR3 region has the DNA TGCAGTGCTAGAGGTGAAGGTTTTGCCTACGAGCAGTACTTC. Translating it yields CSARGEGFAYEQYF.

The chain uses TRBV7-2 and TRBJ2-3, with TRBD2 matching over 14 bases. The junction had 11 bases not matched to a gene; V was cut back by 5 bases and J by 4 bases. CDR1 SGHTA and CDR2 FQGNSA come from the germline V gene. The CDR3 contains 18 residues. The CDR3 DNA follows: TGTGCCAGCAGCCCGCGGACTAGCGGGAGGATAGGCGCAGATACGCAGTATTTT. Translation gives CASSPRTSGRIGADTQYF.

In this sample, this clonotype turned up a few times. The chain links TRBV9 to TRBJ2-5, with TRBD2 matching over 7 bases. The germline V gene has CDR1 SGDLS and CDR2 YYNGEE. CDR3 length: 15 residues. The V segment lost 4 bases and the J segment 3 bases; nucleotides outside the gene matches: 9. The CDR3 reads CASSSQAGTKETQYF. For the CDR3, the DNA is TGTGCCAGCAGCTCCCAAGCCGGGACTAAAGAGACCCAGTACTTC. Complete variable domain (other parts from reference TRBV9 and TRBJ2-5): DSGVTQTPKHLITATGQRVTLRCSPRSGDLSVYWYQQSLDQGLQFLIQYYNGEERAKGNILERFSAQQFPDLHSELNLSSLELGDSALYFCASSSQAGTKETQYFGPGTRLLVL.

This clonotype was seen a few times. The chain uses TRBV12-3 or TRBV12-4 and TRBJ1-1, with D unresolved. The CDR3 has 14 residues. V lost 3 bases, J lost 1 base, and 9 bases lay in between. The chain's CDR3 is CASSLFGENTEAFF. In DNA form, the CDR3 reads TGTGCCAGCAGTTTGTTCGGGGAGAACACTGAAGCTTTCTTT.

This clonotype occurred a few times. This chain joins TRBV19 and TRBJ2-1; TRBD2 aligns across 11 bases. There are 14 residues in the CDR3. CDR1 is LNHDA and CDR2 is SQIVND in the germline V gene (reference sequence). V lost 5 bases to trimming and J lost 9 bases; unmatched junction nucleotides: 6. The CDR3 is CASSLSGRAGEQFF. The CDR3 DNA follows: TGTGCCAGTAGTCTTAGCGGGAGGGCAGGTGAGCAGTTCTTC.